This section outlines one T cell receptor (beta chain) sequence together with its context. The target antigen is unknown. V lost 7 bases and J lost 6; bases outside the gene matches: 3. The CDR3 contains 14 residues. RNA transcripts yielded amplified TCR beta CDR3 regions. An initial round of RT-PCR targeting the TCR CDR3 relied on the HTBI primer set. TCRdb redid the calling of the multiplex PCR reads with MiXCR, one entry per CDR3 protein. The repertoire holds around 290,000 distinct CDR3 sequences, roughly 13% seen once, with under 8% in the top ten. This sample is drawn from a study of T cells in Graves' hyperthyroidism and ophthalmopathy. When ophthalmopathy did not progress within 18 months, Graves' hyperthyroidism was considered stable. Clinicians diagnosed patients from clinical symptoms, serum thyroxine and TRAb, thyroid ultrasound and orbital computed tomography. Study results and caveats: Most thyroid clonotypes with frequency above 0.001 were detected in blood. Model-based prediction identified ophthalmopathy a median around 6.7 months prior to its onset.

This TCR was recovered from a woman between 40 and 50 years old with Graves' hyperthyroidism. This sequence joins TRBV12-3 or TRBV12-4 and TRBJ2-2, with 12 nucleotides matching TRBD2. The sequenced sample was blood. This CDR3 is CASTLAGGAGELFF. Written as DNA, the CDR3 is TGTGCCAGCACCCTAGCGGGAGGGGCCGGGGAGCTGTTTTTT.